These T cell receptor beta chains were read from a single sample in a study of cytomegalovirus exposure and HLA in healthy donors. Assay: immunoSEQ multiplex PCR; the TCRdb copy retains only in-frame clones and omits some. The sample yields 120,000 or so clones, more than 65% seen once. Sequencing was carried out using PBMCs. The receptors shown here come from a man between 25 and 39 years old in good health and CMV-seropositive. CDR3s leave out the opening cysteine and the closing phenylalanine or tryptophan. Each record gives: V gene, J gene, CDR3 protein.

V: TRBV10-2; J: TRBJ2-2; CDR3: ASSEKEDTGELF
V: TRBV7-9; J: TRBJ2-7; CDR3: ASSSNQQGNYEQY
V: TRBV4-3; J: TRBJ2-1; CDR3: ASSPQPRAVAYNEQF
V: TRBV20-1; J: TRBJ1-2; CDR3: SASTDYGYT
V: TRBV6-6; J: TRBJ2-3; CDR3: ASSYMGGPTDTQY
V: TRBV5-4; J: TRBJ1-4; CDR3: ASSIQGANEKLF
V: TRBV21-1; J: TRBJ1-6; CDR3: ASSTSRGRHSSYNSPLH
V: TRBV13; J: TRBJ2-7; CDR3: ASSLGGTYEQY
V: TRBV6-5; J: TRBJ2-7; CDR3: ASAGFGSNEQY
V: TRBV6-1; J: TRBJ1-1; CDR3: ASSQMNTEAF
V: TRBV18; J: TRBJ2-1; CDR3: ASSPSDGGAGYNEQF
V: TRBV19; J: TRBJ1-2; CDR3: ARGVYGSTGGYT
V: TRBV5-1; J: TRBJ2-6; CDR3: ASSSKRIQDGEGANVLT
V: TRBV5-1; J: TRBJ2-1; CDR3: ASSPALQGAYNEQF
V: TRBV27; J: TRBJ1-5; CDR3: ASSPPGGQPQH
V: TRBV5-4; J: TRBJ1-5; CDR3: ASSLQGSNQPQH
V: TRBV18; J: TRBJ1-6; CDR3: ASSDQGTGNSPLH
V: TRBV9; J: TRBJ1-1; CDR3: ASSAPPAGNTEAF
V: TRBV7-6; J: TRBJ2-5; CDR3: ASSLAGGQETQY
V: TRBV4-1; J: TRBJ2-4; CDR3: ASSQAPPRLAGENIQY
V: TRBV6-5; J: TRBJ1-6; CDR3: ASSYSIGGNSPLH